The rows below give T cell receptor beta chains drawn from one sample of a study of a mutant IDH1 vaccine in newly diagnosed glioma. These receptors have no known antigen. Libraries were prepared by immunoSEQ multiplex PCR; TCRdb keeps only in-frame clonotypes and omits some of them. The profile shows roughly 40,000 clones, 70% to 90% of them singletons. The sequencing here drew on PBMCs, taken from a glioma patient whose treatment included an IDH1 peptide vaccine. These receptors were taken from a man in his forties or fifties with glioma. The CDR3 runs from the conserved cysteine through the conserved F or W. D genes are given only for firm matches. The size entry is marked missing in some rows and otherwise reads once, few, many or a size class.

-	-	TRBV18	TRBJ2-3	15	CASSRDTLGSDTQYF	TGTGCCAGCTCAAGGGACACCCTGGGATCAGATACGCAGTATTTT
TRBD2	-	TRBV7-2	TRBJ2-7	15	CASSLMGSGSYEQYF	TGTGCCAGCAGCTTGATGGGTAGCGGGTCCTACGAGCAGTACTTC
-	-	TRBV19	TRBJ2-7	13	CASSGTGYYEQYF	TGTGCCAGTAGCGGGACGGGTTACTACGAGCAGTACTTC
-	-	TRBV7-6	TRBJ2-7	12	CASSSQGYEQYF	TGTGCCAGCAGCTCACAGGGTTACGAGCAGTACTTC
-	-	TRBV27	TRBJ1-5	13	CASATRTVQPQHF	TGTGCCAGCGCAACCCGGACAGTTCAGCCCCAGCATTTT
TRBD2	-	TRBV7-9	TRBJ2-7	15	CASSSGLAGVYEQYF	TGTGCCAGCAGCTCGGGACTAGCGGGAGTGTACGAGCAGTACTTC
TRBD2	-	TRBV7-6	TRBJ2-7	15	CASSLRASGSYEQYF	TGTGCCAGCAGCCTTCGGGCTAGCGGGAGCTACGAGCAGTACTTC
TRBD1	-	TRBV6-1	TRBJ2-2	15	CASSAGQANTGELFF	TGTGCCAGCAGTGCGGGACAGGCGAACACCGGGGAGCTGTTTTTT
TRBD2	once	TRBV12-5	TRBJ2-7	14	CASVPSAGVYEQYF	TGTGCTAGTGTCCCATCAGCGGGAGTCTACGAGCAGTACTTC
TRBD1	-	TRBV7-3	TRBJ1-1	18	CASSFPWTGTRRDTEAFF	TGTGCCAGCAGCTTTCCCTGGACAGGAACAAGGCGGGACACTGAAGCTTTCTTT
-	-	TRBV4-1	TRBJ1-4	16	CASSQAKGQTNEKLFF	TGCGCCAGCAGCCAAGCTAAAGGGCAAACTAATGAAAAACTGTTTTTT
TRBD2	-	TRBV6-1	TRBJ2-2	13	CASTAGGGGELFF	TGTGCCAGCACAGCGGGAGGGGGCGGGGAGCTGTTTTTT
TRBD1	-	TRBV19	TRBJ2-2	17	CASNPRTQGVLTGELFF	TGTGCCAGTAATCCCCGGACACAGGGGGTCCTAACCGGGGAGCTGTTTTTT
-	-	TRBV11-2	TRBJ1-1	11	CASSLGTEAFF	TGTGCCAGCAGCTTAGGCACTGAAGCTTTCTTT
TRBD2	once	TRBV18	TRBJ2-7	14	CASSSGLAAYEQYF	TGTGCCAGCTCATCGGGACTAGCGGCCTACGAGCAGTACTTC
-	-	TRBV27	TRBJ1-1	13	CASSYSQGPKAFF	TGTGCCAGCAGTTACTCTCAGGGGCCAAAAGCTTTCTTT
TRBD1	once	TRBV29-1	TRBJ1-1	14	CSVGQGAFGTEAFF	TGCAGCGTCGGACAGGGGGCGTTCGGCACTGAAGCTTTCTTT
-	-	TRBV29-1	TRBJ2-3	14	CSVDSETRTDTQYF	TGCAGCGTTGATTCGGAGACTCGCACAGATACGCAGTATTTT
TRBD1	-	TRBV9	TRBJ2-2	14	CATDGTGNTGELFF	TGTGCCACGGACGGGACAGGAAACACCGGGGAGCTGTTTTTT
TRBD2	-	TRBV2	TRBJ2-5	15	CASSELAGSQETQYF	TGTGCCAGCAGTGAACTAGCGGGGTCACAAGAGACCCAGTACTTC
-	-	TRBV13	TRBJ2-7	13	CASSSSPTYEQYF	TGTGCCAGCAGCTCGTCTCCTACCTACGAGCAGTACTTC
TRBD2	-	TRBV5-1	TRBJ2-1	16	CASSLYGAGAGNEQFF	TGCGCCAGCAGCTTGTATGGAGCGGGGGCCGGCAATGAGCAGTTCTTC
-	-	TRBV7-8	TRBJ2-7	14	CASSLSFTSYEQYF	TGTGCCAGCAGCTTAAGTTTTACCTCCTACGAGCAGTACTTC
-	-	TRBV7-2	TRBJ2-3	11	CASSPTGTQYF	TGTGCCAGCAGCCCCACGGGTACGCAGTATTTT
TRBD2	-	TRBV7-2	TRBJ2-1	15	CASRPPGLAENEQFF	TGTGCCAGCAGGCCACCGGGACTAGCGGAAAATGAGCAGTTCTTC
TRBD2	-	TRBV19	TRBJ2-5	16	CASSSGGLAGVETQYF	TGTGCCAGTAGTTCGGGCGGACTAGCGGGAGTTGAGACCCAGTACTTC
TRBD1	-	TRBV6-5	TRBJ1-5	14	CASRPQGGNQPQHF	TGTGCCAGCAGGCCGCAGGGGGGCAATCAGCCCCAGCATTTT
-	once	TRBV6-4	TRBJ1-3	15	CASSADASSGNTIYF	TGTGCCAGCAGTGCGGACGCCAGCTCTGGAAACACCATATATTTT
TRBD2	-	TRBV27	TRBJ2-1	16	CASSPPRERERNEQFF	TGTGCCAGCAGCCCGCCACGAGAGCGGGAGCGAAATGAGCAGTTCTTC
-	-	TRBV4-1	TRBJ2-4	17	CASSQEPTGVAPKIQYF	TGCGCCAGCAGCCAAGAGCCGACGGGGGTGGCGCCTAAAATTCAGTACTTC
-	once	TRBV7-7	TRBJ2-3	12	CASSLGADTQYF	TGTGCCAGCAGCTTAGGAGCGGATACGCAGTATTTT
TRBD2	few	TRBV10-3	TRBJ2-2	16	CAISEKGAGHTGELFF	TGTGCCATCAGTGAGAAGGGAGCGGGACACACCGGGGAGCTGTTTTTT
TRBD1	-	TRBV9	TRBJ1-2	16	CASSEGGQGLYYGYTF	TGTGCCAGCAGCGAAGGGGGACAGGGGTTATACTATGGCTACACCTTC
-	-	TRBV27	TRBJ2-7	13	CASSRAGSYEQYF	TGTGCCAGCAGTAGGGCAGGATCCTACGAGCAGTACTTC
-	-	TRBV9	TRBJ1-3	13	CASSVEQGNTIYF	TGTGCCAGCAGCGTAGAACAGGGAAACACCATATATTTT
TRBD1	-	TRBV28	TRBJ1-2	12	CAITDRGGGYTF	TGTGCCATAACCGACAGGGGTGGTGGCTACACCTTC
-	few	TRBV2	TRBJ2-7	18	CANHRGLGTRGSVDEQYF	TGTGCCAACCACAGGGGGCTTGGGACTAGAGGCTCTGTGGACGAGCAGTACTTC
TRBD1	-	TRBV7-7	TRBJ2-5	14	CASSSTGGGETQYF	TGTGCTAGCAGCTCCACAGGGGGCGGGGAGACCCAGTACTTC
TRBD1	-	TRBV7-8	TRBJ2-6	16	CASSLLGQGGANVLTF	TGTGCCAGCAGCTTACTTGGACAGGGTGGGGCCAACGTCCTGACTTTC
-	-	TRBV5-1	TRBJ2-3	11	CASSYTDTQYF	TGCGCCAGCAGCTACACAGATACGCAGTATTTT
TRBD2	-	TRBV27	TRBJ2-7	16	CASSFSTSGILHEQYF	TGTGCCAGCAGTTTTTCGACTAGCGGGATTTTACACGAGCAGTACTTC
TRBD2	-	TRBV5-4	TRBJ2-2	14	CASRLAGVQGELFF	TGTGCCAGCAGACTAGCGGGAGTACAGGGGGAGCTGTTTTTT
-	-	TRBV14	TRBJ1-1	14	CASSQWVETTEAFF	TGTGCCAGCAGCCAGTGGGTTGAAACGACTGAAGCTTTCTTT
TRBD2	-	TRBV18	TRBJ2-5	16	CASSPPGLAGFETQYF	TGTGCCAGCTCACCTCCGGGACTAGCGGGATTTGAGACCCAGTACTTC
-	-	TRBV9	TRBJ2-1	12	CASSVDYNEQFF	TGTGCCAGCAGCGTAGACTACAATGAGCAGTTCTTC
-	-	TRBV27	TRBJ2-6	15	CASSRARAGANVLTF	TGTGCCAGCAGTAGGGCCAGGGCTGGGGCCAACGTCCTGACTTTC
TRBD2	-	TRBV28	TRBJ2-7	12	CASKGGRNEQYF	TGTGCCAGCAAGGGCGGGAGGAACGAGCAGTACTTC
-	few	TRBV29-1	TRBJ2-5	12	CSVDLGLKTQYF	TGCAGCGTTGATCTAGGGCTCAAGACCCAGTACTTC
-	-	TRBV18	TRBJ1-1	15	CASSPPNRENTEAFF	TGTGCCAGCTCACCACCGAACAGGGAGAACACTGAAGCTTTCTTT
-	-	TRBV6-6	TRBJ1-5	16	CASSYLTGTSNQPQHF	TGTGCCAGCAGTTACTTAACGGGGACGTCCAATCAGCCCCAGCATTTT
-	-	TRBV28	TRBJ1-5	14	CASSLVLGNQPQHF	TGTGCCAGCAGTTTAGTCCTTGGGAATCAGCCCCAGCATTTT
TRBD2	-	TRBV6-1	TRBJ2-1	13	CASSWTSGSEQFF	TGTGCCAGCAGCTGGACTAGTGGGTCTGAGCAGTTCTTC
TRBD2	-	TRBV23-1	TRBJ2-3	17	CASSPSRGGASTDTQYF	TGCGCCAGCAGTCCAAGTCGGGGGGGGGCTAGCACAGATACGCAGTATTTT